The entry below describes one T cell receptor beta chain. Its antigen remains unidentified. The read is 3 residues too short to cover the CDR3 end, so that end is filled in from the germline J gene. The immunoSEQ assay was used to perform TCR beta chain deep sequencing. The source study handled its data this way. Only productive TCR beta rearrangements went into calculating clonotype frequencies. TCRdb carries this immuneACCESS record with in-frame sequences only. Its versions omit some clonotypes, under half of them owing to an unresolved V gene in the studies checked, with the rest unexplained. Clonal size and the V and J genes are those of that table, whereas D and trimming came from the DNA. This specimen's table enumerates roughly 26,000 clones. The biggest ten clones account for 1.5% to 2% of the sample. The data are from a study of TET2 disruption in CD19-targeted CAR T cells (dated by TCRdb to the late 2010s). Background for the entire study: The number of samples was determined by the original clinical trial design and by which samples were available, and no additional inclusion criteria were applied.

Its CDR3 holds 14 amino acids, cysteine through phenylalanine. The DNA shown is the part of the CDR3 that was read: 33 bases, in frame from base 1. V lost 5 bases and J lost 6 bases, and the count of bases not matched to a germline gene is 3. The germline V gene provides CDR1 SGHNT and CDR2 YENEEA. The treatment or condition label corresponds to: autologous CTL019 cells: CD19 CAR with 4-1BB and CD3 zeta domains. The CD19 CAR incorporated TCR zeta and 4-1BB costimulatory signaling domains. T cells for CTL019 manufacturing were collected from peripheral blood by means of leukapheresis. The DNeasy Blood and Tissue Kit was used to extract genomic DNA from pre-infusion T cells, peripheral blood, or sorted post-infusion T cells. General conclusions and limits of the study: Conclusions about the patient's CAR T cells rested on extensive analysis of a single subject.

Rearrangement joined TRBV11-3 to TRBJ2-2, with 10 bases aligning to TRBD1. The clonotype comes from a man between 65 and 85 years old with chronic lymphocytic leukemia. Sequencing was performed on CD8- CAR+ T cells sorted from cultured blood T cells, taken for CD19 CAR T cell therapy. The cell subset or site label corresponds to: CD8-negative CAR-positive T cells from the infusion product. The sequenced part of the CDR3 DNA is TGTGCCAGCAGCCTAGGACAGGGGGCCGGGGAG. This codes for CASSLGQGAGE. The whole CDR3 sequence is CASSLGQGAGELFF.